Listed below are T cell receptor beta chains from one sample, sequenced in a study of CD8 T cells in ankylosing spondylitis. TCRdb used MiXCR to reprocess the 5' RACE reads, holding one entry per CDR3 protein. Of more than 600,000 distinct CDR3 sequences in the sample, over 15% were seen once. Sequences were obtained from blood, either unsorted or a sorted T cell fraction (not recorded which). The receptors originated from a male donor with ankylosing spondylitis. Each CDR3 is given with its conserved first and last residue. A D gene is named only where the DNA matches it firmly. Only part of the rows carry a size: once, few, many, or a class if the clone is expanded.

clone size,D gene,V gene,J gene,CDR3 length,CDR3 protein,CDR3 DNA
few,.,TRBV12-3/TRBV12-4,TRBJ1-1,13,CASSPDPSTEAFF,TGTGCCAGCAGTCCCGACCCTTCCACAGAAGCTTTCTTT
few,.,TRBV27,TRBJ2-5,13,CASSFGLRETQYF,TGTGCCAGCAGTTTTGGTTTGAGAGAGACCCAGTACTTC
few,.,TRBV12-3/TRBV12-4,TRBJ2-2,15,CASRGGGSNTGELFF,TGTGCCAGCAGGGGAGGGGGTTCGAACACCGGGGAGCTGTTTTTT
.,.,TRBV7-9,TRBJ1-1,17,CASSLYLGGRSNTEAFF,TGTGCCAGCAGCTTATACCTCGGGGGGCGGTCGAACACTGAAGCTTTCTTT
few,.,TRBV2,TRBJ2-7,16,CASMLVDAGTSYEQYF,TGTGCCAGCATGTTAGTCGATGCGGGAACCTCCTACGAGCAGTACTTC
.,.,TRBV3-1,TRBJ1-1,16,CASSQDLSSWDTEAFF,TGTGCCAGCAGCCAAGATCTTTCAAGTTGGGACACTGAAGCTTTCTTT
few,.,TRBV5-1,TRBJ2-3,14,CASSSEGPTDTQYF,TGTGCCAGCAGCTCCGAGGGTCCCACAGATACGCAGTATTTT
.,.,TRBV30,TRBJ1-3,13,CAWMDSSGNTIYF,TGTGCCTGGATGGACAGTTCTGGAAACACCATATATTTT
few,TRBD2,TRBV3-1,TRBJ2-1,16,CASRATAGGFYNEQFF,TGTGCCAGCAGGGCGACGGCGGGAGGGTTCTACAATGAGCAGTTCTTC
few,TRBD1,TRBV7-3,TRBJ1-3,14,CASSQDREENTIYF,TGTGCCAGCAGCCAAGACAGGGAGGAAAACACCATATATTTT
few,TRBD1,TRBV6-1,TRBJ1-1,15,CASRPRDRGNTEAFF,TGTGCCAGCAGGCCCCGGGACAGGGGGAACACTGAAGCTTTCTTT
.,.,TRBV12-3/TRBV12-4,TRBJ2-5,13,CASSPRTVETQYF,TGTGCCAGCAGCCCCCGGACGGTAGAGACCCAGTACTTC
few,.,TRBV19,TRBJ1-1,15,CASSMNLRGRTEAFF,TGTGCCAGTAGTATGAACCTCCGGGGGCGGACTGAAGCTTTCTTT
.,.,TRBV9,TRBJ2-3,14,CASSVGRLTDTQYF,TGTGCCAGCAGCGTAGGGCGCCTCACAGATACGCAGTATTTT
few,.,TRBV2,TRBJ2-1,11,CASMRGNEQFF,TGTGCCAGCATGAGGGGAAATGAGCAGTTCTTC
few,.,TRBV12-3/TRBV12-4,TRBJ1-6,15,CASSLRGNYNSPLHF,TGTGCCAGCAGTTTGAGGGGAAACTATAATTCACCCCTCCACTTT
.,TRBD1,TRBV12-3/TRBV12-4,TRBJ2-6,18,CASSPGTGWNSGANVLTF,TGTGCCAGCAGTCCCGGGACAGGGTGGAATTCTGGGGCCAACGTCCTGACTTTC
many,TRBD1,TRBV4-2,TRBJ2-7,14,CASSYGTGGWEQYF,TGTGCCAGCAGCTACGGGACAGGGGGCTGGGAGCAGTACTTC
.,TRBD1,TRBV6-2/TRBV6-3,TRBJ2-6,19,CASCYGTGGARFGANVLTF,TGTGCCAGCTGTTACGGGACAGGGGGCGCCCGGTTTGGGGCCAACGTCCTGACTTTC
.,.,TRBV6-1,TRBJ2-1,10,CASSGSEQFF,TGTGCCAGCAGTGGTAGTGAGCAGTTCTTC
few,.,TRBV3-1,TRBJ2-7,14,CASSQEGKTYEQYF,TGTGCCAGCAGCCAAGAAGGGAAAACTTACGAGCAGTACTTC
.,TRBD1,TRBV15,TRBJ2-7,16,CATSRGGTGGSYEQYF,TGTGCCACCAGCAGAGGAGGAACAGGGGGCTCCTACGAGCAGTACTTC
.,.,TRBV4-1,TRBJ1-1,15,CASSQGPEGNTEAFF,TGCGCCAGCAGCCAAGGACCCGAAGGGAACACTGAAGCTTTCTTT
.,TRBD2,TRBV14,TRBJ2-1,16,CASSPQLAGGRSEQFF,TGTGCCAGCAGCCCCCAGCTAGCGGGGGGGCGGAGTGAGCAGTTCTTC
few,.,TRBV20-1,TRBJ2-7,15,CSASGLPPNSYEQYF,TGCAGTGCTAGTGGACTTCCCCCAAACTCCTACGAGCAGTACTTC
few,.,TRBV12-3/TRBV12-4,TRBJ2-7,14,CASSFTSRGDEQYF,TGTGCCAGCAGTTTTACGTCCAGGGGGGACGAGCAGTACTTC
.,.,TRBV12-3/TRBV12-4,TRBJ1-1,14,CASSSPPGNTEAFF,TGTGCCAGCAGTTCACCCCCAGGGAACACTGAAGCTTTCTTT
few,.,TRBV28,TRBJ2-7,13,CASSLPRGYEQYF,TGTGCCAGCAGTTTACCCCGAGGCTACGAGCAGTACTTC
few,TRBD2,TRBV4-3,TRBJ2-3,18,CASSPGYGVAGGQDTQYF,TGCGCCAGCAGCCCCGGCTATGGGGTAGCGGGAGGGCAGGATACGCAGTATTTT
.,.,TRBV4-1,TRBJ1-1,18,CASSQDPETGQPNTEAFF,TGCGCCAGCAGCCAAGATCCCGAAACTGGGCAGCCGAACACTGAAGCTTTCTTT
few,TRBD1,TRBV6-1,TRBJ1-6,15,CASSDRDRGNSPLHF,TGTGCCAGCAGTGACCGGGACAGGGGAAATTCACCCCTCCACTTT
.,.,TRBV15,TRBJ1-1,14,CATSRVHAYTEAFF,TGTGCCACCAGCAGAGTCCACGCGTATACTGAAGCTTTCTTT
.,TRBD1,TRBV4-3,TRBJ2-7,15,CASSQDRDRAYEQYF,TGCGCCAGCAGCCAAGATAGGGACAGGGCCTACGAGCAGTACTTC
few,.,TRBV29-1,TRBJ2-7,17,CSVEDRGLSERTYEQYF,TGCAGCGTTGAAGATCGAGGTCTTTCTGAGAGGACCTACGAGCAGTACTTC
.,TRBD1,TRBV27,TRBJ1-1,14,CASTLTGDLTEAFF,TGTGCCAGCACCCTGACAGGGGATCTGACTGAAGCTTTCTTT
few,.,TRBV4-2,TRBJ1-6,14,CASSLIEKNSPLHF,TGTGCCAGCAGCCTCATTGAAAAGAATTCACCCCTCCACTTT
few,TRBD2,TRBV20-1,TRBJ2-1,14,CSARELGLANEQFF,TGCAGTGCTAGAGAGCTGGGACTAGCAAATGAGCAGTTCTTC
few,.,TRBV4-3,TRBJ1-1,15,CASSQVIGGRTEAFF,TGCGCCAGCAGCCAAGTAATAGGGGGGCGGACTGAAGCTTTCTTT
.,.,TRBV29-1,TRBJ2-3,14,CSVEGGAGADTQYF,TGCAGCGTTGAAGGGGGGGCGGGCGCAGATACGCAGTATTTT
many,.,TRBV12-3/TRBV12-4,TRBJ2-4,13,CASSLLGFNIQYF,TGTGCCAGCAGTTTATTGGGTTTTAACATTCAGTACTTC
.,TRBD1,TRBV5-1,TRBJ2-1,17,CASSLAKGAVGYNEQFF,TGCGCCAGCAGCTTGGCCAAGGGGGCGGTAGGATACAATGAGCAGTTCTTC
.,.,TRBV11-1,TRBJ2-7,18,CASSAFNGLGGSSYEQYF,TGTGCCAGCAGCGCTTTTAACGGGCTGGGGGGTAGTTCCTACGAGCAGTACTTC
.,.,TRBV7-8,TRBJ2-5,14,CASTAEGGPETQYF,TGTGCCAGCACCGCAGAGGGGGGTCCAGAGACCCAGTACTTC
.,.,TRBV19,TRBJ1-1,15,CASMGRPTMNTEAFF,TGTGCCAGTATGGGCAGGCCCACTATGAACACTGAAGCTTTCTTT
few,TRBD1,TRBV12-3/TRBV12-4,TRBJ2-1,14,CASSPDRALDEQFF,TGTGCCAGCAGCCCGGACAGGGCTTTGGATGAGCAGTTCTTC
.,TRBD2,TRBV9,TRBJ2-2,14,CASTGGPNTGELFF,TGTGCCAGCACGGGGGGACCTAACACCGGGGAGCTGTTTTTT